This TCR beta chain was retrieved from a study of cytomegalovirus exposure and HLA in healthy donors listed by TCRdb under 2017. Regarding the complete study: In an earlier analysis of under 750 of the donors, around 290 Gb of sequence data and just under 120 million unique TCR beta sequences from about 179 million T cells were reported. Roughly 300 gigabases of sequencing data and 75 million to 85 million unique TCR sequences made up an early release that covered 500 to 700 HLA-typed donors. The genetic ancestry cluster associated with self-reported Caucasian donors included around 76% of the roughly 410 genotyped donors. The aim of the study was to test whether cataloging public T cell receptors could identify signatures of past pathogen exposure. The study profiled the T cell repertoires of hundreds of subjects by immunosequencing and related them to cytomegalovirus serostatus. Besides the first cohort of roughly 660 subjects, a separate validation cohort made up of 120 different subjects was used. To predict cytomegalovirus infection status, the study combined high-throughput TCR immunosequencing, statistical association of individual TCRs with disease status, and machine learning. A later analysis re-examined previously published TCR beta repertoires from hundreds of donors and added high-resolution HLA genotyping to investigate patterns of TCR occurrence. In the later analysis, no new phenotypic data were used to find candidate immune exposures; instead, reliance was placed on TCR beta sequences and their occurrence across donors. An earlier analysis of about 620 of the donors applied high-throughput TCR beta sequencing to assess whether each TCR beta V gene segment acted as functional or pseudogenic. Donor age, sex, ethnicity and CMV serostatus were compiled together with the repertoire data. A later genetic analysis took genome-wide SNP genotypes for about 65% of the roughly 670 donors and used that subset as a discovery cohort. All discovery cohort repertoires had been generated on a single sequencing platform. Both class I and class II loci were covered by HLA typing, at four-digit resolution. Typing coverage differed by locus: A, B, C, DRB1 and DQB1 were typed in roughly 629-640 donors, DQA1 in 500 to 550, DPA1 in 606, and DPB1 in 472. Four to six DR-DQ haplotypes were handled as single units for association and clustering, since linkage in the cohort was strong. Among about 370 genotyped donors of the cohort, an average of approximately 240,000 unique TCR beta nucleotide sequences was sequenced per donor, of which approximately 19% were non-productive.

Looking up the germline V gene yields CDR1 KGHSH and CDR2 LQKENI. From V the trimming removes 2 bases and from J it removes 2 bases, while the gene matches leave 6 bases of the junction unaccounted for. Reading from cysteine to phenylalanine, the CDR3 counts 15 amino acids. Only the CDR3 portion is preserved as DNA: 45 bases, with reading frame beginning at the first base. The cohort consisted of approximately 670 healthy bone marrow donors. Cohort members were all nominally healthy when sampled, although unrecorded immune exposures were likely present. The donor was CMV seropositive and was included in the group of approximately 310 seropositive cohort members. Each donor provided a peripheral blood sample, and peripheral blood mononuclear cells were used for TCR beta sequencing. Genomic DNA was extracted from the blood cell samples with the Qiagen DNeasy Blood Extraction Kit. Library preparation used the immunoSEQ multiplex PCR assay. The multiplex PCR relied on a mix of 60 forward primers for TCR Vbeta segments and 13 reverse primers for TCR Jbeta segments. Amplification of the CDR3 region of rearranged TCR beta genes was performed with a multiplex PCR assay on genomic DNA. The amplified TCR beta libraries were sequenced on the Illumina HiSeq System as 87-base-pair reads. In the authors' own workflow: A later analysis tallied about 77 million unique TCR beta chains across the 600 to 700 repertoires, and approximately 9.9 million of those chains were shared by two or more donors. A nearest-neighbor algorithm error-corrected the raw reads and collapsed the reads into unique sequences, merging closely related sequences to remove PCR and sequencing errors. CDR3 sequences were aligned to IMGT reference sequences to assign V, D and J gene segments. For a sequence to be retained, a match of at least six nucleotides was required to both a V gene segment and a J gene segment. Rearrangements were called productive when the CDR3 lacked stop codons and stayed in frame with V and J; all others were non-productive. CDR3 was defined by IMGT convention, running from the second conserved V-encoded cysteine to the conserved J-encoded phenylalanine. The earlier analysis of 587 of the donors excluded any sequence lacking an unambiguous match to a single V gene segment. An earlier analysis of 500 to 700 of the donors classified V segments as functional when productive rearrangements were above 56.7% and as segregating when the standard deviation between donors was above 5%. To diagnose cytomegalovirus status from the catalog of TCR beta chain sequences, a statistical classification framework was built. In a later analysis, TCR nucleotide sequences were compared against IMGT/GENE-DB human TR gene sequences so that V and J genes could be assigned. A later analysis assigned CDR3 sequences and most-parsimonious VDJ recombination scenarios with the TCRdist pipeline. A later analysis defined each TCR beta chain by its CDR3 amino acid sequence plus V-gene family, and excluded reads lacking a unique V-gene family. As a way to deal with suspected cross-contamination and a sequencing artifact, a later analysis dropped 450 to 600 nucleotide sequences that were highly shared and had low generation probability. A later analysis calculated a clonal expansion index for each public chain from normalized within-repertoire ranks of inferred template counts. Generation probabilities in a later analysis came from a VDJ recombination model fitted to out-of-frame rearrangements, and those results were checked against IGoR. In a later analysis, TCR-TCR, TCR-HLA and TCR-CMV co-occurrence was scored with hypergeometric tests, and a repertoire-size bias correction was applied to TCR pairs. To estimate false discovery rates, a later analysis permuted the HLA or CMV assignments 20 times. In a later analysis, co-occurring TCRs were grouped using DBSCAN, and TCRdist sequence similarity was added for clustering within HLA-allele-positive subsets. For co-occurrence clustering, repertoires with fewer than 30,000 or more than 120,000 public chains were excluded, along with five or six repertoires with anomalous nucleotide sharing. In its TCRdb copy, this immuneACCESS table keeps in-frame sequences only and misses some clones. Where compared with another copy, unresolved V genes explain less than half of these, and the others have no known cause. V and J calls and clone size are copied from that table; D and trimming were computed from the DNA. The sample table holds approximately 200,000 clones, of which roughly 85% were seen once. 3.5% to 5% of the sample comes from the top ten.

On the study overall, not on this receptor specifically: The authors suggested that the approach could potentially be extended to other disease states and immunological phenotypes. Compared with the roughly 700-donor mean, donors in an Asian-associated ancestry cluster had fewer N-insertions in productive TCRs, according to a later genetic analysis. Some IMGT-functional V segments, including TRBV6-2 and TRBV6-3, could not be told apart with the 87-base-pair reads, so those segments were excluded. Strong co-occurrence of HLA alleles, especially DR and DQ, made assigning TCR associations to individual alleles difficult. In the study, around 160 TCR beta chains were listed as associated with cytomegalovirus. The classifier was reported to diagnose cytomegalovirus status with high specificity and sensitivity in both the original and validation cohorts. In vitro tests confirmed that a few of the cytomegalovirus-associated TCR beta chains recognize cytomegalovirus antigens. In an earlier analysis of around 500 of the donors, most TCR beta V segments appeared in productive rearrangements about 87% or about 30% of the time, broadly matching IMGT annotations. The earlier analysis of approximately 560 of the donors excluded 15 to 20 rarely observed V segments, including chromosome 9 orphons, because counts were too low. Linkage disequilibrium might explain the correlated functional status among segregating V segments, but an unknown experimental factor could not be ruled out. Compared with equally common non-associated chains, HLA-associated TCR beta chains in a later analysis were more clonally expanded and had lower generation probabilities. A cluster of highly shared sequence variants was judged likely to be a technical artifact of the sequencing pipeline. A later analysis reported that several top co-occurrence clusters appeared linked to parvovirus B19, influenza, CMV and Epstein-Barr virus. In a later analysis, most CMV-associated TCR beta chains were found to appear HLA-restricted, with HLA associations seemingly driven largely by CMV exposure. While some public TCRs were present in many individuals, most TCR sequences turned up only very rarely across donors. An association between a missense DCLRE1C variant and V-gene and J-gene trimming of TCR beta chains was found in a later genetic analysis and replicated in an independent cohort. In a later analysis, 16,951 TCR beta sequences were associated with specific HLA alleles at a false discovery rate of 0.05. HLA typing was unavailable for some donors at each locus, so association tests used only the typed subset. A later analysis found that TCR association rates varied across HLA loci, with DRB1 alleles showing the most associated TCRs and HLA-C alleles the fewest. The presence/absence analyses assumed that sequencing depth was roughly uniform across donors, and that assumption may not be true. Only TCR beta chains were sequenced in this cohort, and the absence of alpha or paired-chain data limited detectable features. A further reported finding was that TCR beta sequences accurately predicted the HLA-A and HLA-B alleles for most subjects in the first cohort. The only immune exposure information available for the cohort was CMV serostatus.

This clone was detected a few times. The clone's antigen remains unknown. No base-level quality is on record; no much larger clone is a single base apart. The sequencing sample was made of PBMCs. This TCR came from a woman under 40 in good health and CMV-seropositive. This chain is built from TRBV18 and TRBJ2-7, with TRBD2 identical over 7 junction bases. The DNA sequence is as follows: TGTGCCAGCTCACCAACCAGCGGGGCAACCTACGAGCAGTACTTC. This translates into CASSPTSGATYEQYF. The variable domain in full, with residues beyond the CDR3 obtained from the reference TRBV18 and TRBJ2-7 genes, is NAGVMQNPRHLVRRRGQEARLRCSPMKGHSHVYWYRQLPEEGLKFMVYLQKENIIDESGMPKERFSAEFPKEGPSILRIQQVVRGDSAAYFCASSPTSGATYEQYFGPGTRLTVT.